This T cell receptor (beta chain) was profiled in a study of T cells in Graves' hyperthyroidism and ophthalmopathy. Study observations and caveats: Ophthalmopathy and stable hyperthyroidism were told apart by a 13 V-J model. Most expanded thyroid clonotypes above 0.001 also appeared in blood.

The V and J ends lost 3 bases and 4 bases, in that order; junction bases with no gene match: 24. Germline CDR1 and CDR2: LGHDT and YNNKEL (reference sequence). The CDR3 runs to 21 residues. Amplification yielded TCR beta CDR3 regions, with RNA transcripts as the source. HTBI primers were the set used in a first-round RT-PCR of the TCR CDR3. TCRdb itself ran the multiplex PCR reads through MiXCR, one entry per CDR3 protein. The profile shows hundreds of thousands of distinct CDR3 sequences, around 14% of them singletons. An approximately 9.8 ml volume of fresh peripheral blood provided the PBMCs. Remarks on this clonotype: Its antigen is unknown.

This receptor was obtained from a woman between 18 and 30 years old with Graves' hyperthyroidism. This rearrangement joins TRBV3-1 to TRBJ2-5; TRBD2 aligns across 9 bases. The sequencing sample was made of blood. In DNA, the CDR3 is TGTGCCAGCAGCCATCAGAAAGTTATTAAGGGGATAGCGGGAGTAGGAGAGACCCAGTACTTC. It encodes CASSHQKVIKGIAGVGETQYF.